The 25 T cell receptor beta chains given below trace back to one sample, sequenced in a study of blood T cells in healthy people across ages. Together with a sample-barcoded 5' primer, a J-beta primer mix was included in a second PCR lasting about 6 to 11 cycles. TCRdb fed the 5' RACE reads into MiXCR, producing one record per CDR3 protein. The table records 270,000 or so distinct CDR3 sequences, roughly a quarter of them present only once. The specimen sequenced was blood. The receptor set was obtained from a woman in her 70s in good health.

This clonotype has at least ten counts. The chain employs TRBV4-1 and TRBJ2-5, with D maybe TRBD1 (6 bases). The J call is in doubt because the DNA end fits TRBJ2-7 better. CDR1 is MGHRA and CDR2 is YSYEKL in the germline V gene. This CDR3 is built from 14 residues. This CDR3 is CASSHPGQPYEQYF. DNA for the CDR3: TGCGCCAGCAGCCACCCTGGACAGCCCTACGAGCAGTACTTC.

This sequence joins TRBV6-2 or TRBV6-3 and TRBJ1-2, with a tentative D call TRBD1 (5 bases). V lost 1 base and J lost 4, with 10 bases in between. Germline-derived CDR1 and CDR2 are MNHEY and SVGEGT. This CDR3 spans 14 amino acids. The CDR3 loop reads CASSYYPGRYGYTF. CDR3 in DNA: TGTGCCAGCAGTTACTACCCAGGGCGCTATGGCTACACCTTC.

This clonotype was counted between two and nine times. The rearrangement links TRBV20-1 to TRBJ2-1, with 10 bases matching TRBD2. The J call may not be correct, given that the DNA end is closer to TRBJ2-5. Germline CDR1 is DFQATT and CDR2 is SNEGSKA (reference sequence). This CDR3 has 16 residues. CDR3 in amino acids: CSARDRSSGRCETQYF. CDR3 bases: TGCAGTGCTAGAGATCGTTCTAGCGGGAGATGTGAGACCCAGTACTTC.

The CDR3: CASRPPWADTQYF. In DNA form, the CDR3 reads TGTGCCAGCAGACCTCCATGGGCGGATACGCAGTATTTT. The genes are TRBV11-2 and TRBJ2-3; D remains unclear. Germline V gives CDR1 SGHAT, CDR2 FQNNGV. The CDR3 runs to 13 residues. With 6 bases removed from V and 6 bases from J, the gap between germline ends came to 13 bases.

This clonotype was counted only a few times. This chain uses TRBV11-2 with TRBJ2-3; 9 bases match TRBD2. This CDR3 contains 16 residues. After removal of 1 base from V and 5 bases from J, the junction contained 7 bases not matched to a gene. CDR1 and CDR2 (germline): SGHAT, FQNNGV. CDR3 nucleotide sequence: TGTGCCAGCAGCTTAGTGTCTAGCGGGGAAAAAGATACGCAGTATTTT. Its protein product is CASSLVSSGEKDTQYF.

This chain links TRBV5-1 with TRBJ2-1; a weak D match, TRBD2 (5 bases). The length of the CDR3 is 17 residues. Germline CDR1 and CDR2: SGHRS and YFSETQ. Deletions cut 4 bases from V and 2 bases from J, with 19 bases between. CDR3 bases: TGCGCCAGCAGCCCCTTTAGCGAGCCAGGAACCTACAATGAGCAGTTCTTC. It translates to CASSPFSEPGTYNEQFF. Supplemented by reference TRBV5-1 and TRBJ2-1, the full variable domain reads KAGVTQTPRYLIKTRGQQVTLSCSPISGHRSVSWYQQTPGQGLQFLFEYFSETQRNKGNFPGRFSGRQFSNSRSEMNVSTLELGDSALYLCASSPFSEPGTYNEQFFGPGTRLTVL.

Many counts were recorded for this clonotype. The chain is built from TRBV5-1 and TRBJ2-2, with 11 nucleotides matching TRBD2. CDR1 SGHRS and CDR2 YFSETQ come from the germline V gene. V lost 5 bases, J lost 4 bases, and 7 bases stayed unmatched. This CDR3 comprises 16 residues. The CDR3 bases are TGCGCCAGCAGGGAAACTAGCGGGAGAAGCACCGGGGAGCTGTTTTTT. Protein sequence: CASRETSGRSTGELFF.

This chain joins TRBV2 and TRBJ2-2; D unclear. Looked up from germline, CDR1 is SNHLY and CDR2 is FYNNEI. Deletions cut 7 bases from V and 1 base from J, with 10 bases between. The CDR3 totals 14 residues. The CDR3 nucleotides read TGTGCCAGCAAACCGTCTGTGAACACCGGGGAGCTGTTTTTT. Protein: CASKPSVNTGELFF.

Note on this clonotype: The junction shows a germline mismatch at one end, possibly a read error. The chain recombines TRBV9 with TRBJ2-1, with D maybe TRBD1 (5 bases). Germline CDR1 SGDLS, CDR2 YYNGEE. CDR3 length: 16 residues. In DNA form, the CDR3 reads TGTGCCAGCAACGTAGACCCAGGGCCTTCCTACAATGAGCAGTTCTTC. Translated, it gives CASNVDPGPSYNEQFF.

The chain links TRBV12-3 or TRBV12-4 to TRBJ2-1; 7 nucleotides agree with TRBD1. This CDR3 has 16 amino acids. The J segment lost 5 bases and the V segment lost 8 bases, leaving 15 bases of the junction unmatched. DNA for the CDR3: TGTGCCAGCCAACCGGAAGGGGGCGGTCTAGACAATGAGCAGTTCTTC. This gives the protein CASQPEGGGLDNEQFF.

This chain links TRBV6-2 or TRBV6-3 with TRBJ2-5, with 11 bases fitting TRBD1. Germline V gene data show CDR1 as MNHEY and CDR2 as SVGEGT. With 0 bases clipped from V and 4 bases from J, the junction kept 4 bases outside the gene matches. The CDR3 loop spans 16 amino acids. As DNA, the CDR3 is TGTGCCAGCAGTTACTCCCCAGGGACAGGGGGAGAGACCCAGTACTTC. This sequence encodes CASSYSPGTGGETQYF.

This rearrangement joins TRBV7-8 to TRBJ2-1; D is unresolved. The V and J ends lost 5 bases and 4 bases respectively, with 15 bases between them. The CDR3 contains 15 residues. CDR1 SGHVS and CDR2 FQNEAQ come from the germline V gene. The CDR3 DNA follows: TGTGCCAGCAGCCCCGGGTTAGCTGAATACAATGAGCAGTTCTTC. Translated, it gives CASSPGLAEYNEQFF.

This clonotype was found a few times. The chain links TRBV5-1 to TRBJ2-5; a weak D match, TRBD2 (6 bases). This CDR3 is 15 amino acids long. Between the trimmed V and J ends, which lost 5 bases and 1 base, there was a span of 15 bases. In germline, CDR1 is SGHRS, CDR2 YFSETQ. CDR3 DNA sequence: TGCGCCAGCAGGGAGGGGCGGACTACCCAAGAGACCCAGTACTTC. Amino acid sequence: CASREGRTTQETQYF.

This clonotype was counted many times. The rearrangement uses TRBV5-1 and TRBJ2-5; 8 bases are shared with TRBD1. CDR3 length: 14 residues. V lost 4 bases, J lost 5 bases, and 7 bases stayed unmatched. Germline-derived CDR1 and CDR2 are SGHRS and YFSETQ. Written as DNA, the CDR3 is TGCGCCAGCAGCCGGACAGGGTTTGATGAGACCCAGTACTTC. Its translation is CASSRTGFDETQYF.

In this sample, this clonotype turned up a few times. The chain carries TRBV20-1 and TRBJ2-4; 9 nucleotides match TRBD2. The V gene's germline CDR1 is DFQATT and CDR2 SNEGSKA (reference sequence). V lost 6 bases, J lost 0 bases, and 15 bases stayed unmatched. This CDR3 comprises 18 residues. The CDR3 nucleotides read TGCAGTGCCGAAGGCCGCGCGGGAGGGCCCTCAGCCAAAAACATTCAGTACTTC. Translated, it gives CSAEGRAGGPSAKNIQYF.

This clonotype was counted only a few times. This chain joins TRBV27 and TRBJ2-3, with 10 bases fitting TRBD2. Trimming removed 6 bases from V and 6 bases from J; junction bases left unmatched: 9. This CDR3 has 15 amino acids. The germline CDR1 and CDR2 sequences are MNHEY and SMNVEV (reference sequence). The CDR3, as DNA: TGTGCCAGCAGACAGAGCGGGAGGGCCTCGGATACGCAGTATTTT. The encoded protein is CASRQSGRASDTQYF.

The chain couples TRBV28 to TRBJ2-7; 7 nucleotides line up with TRBD2. The CDR3 is 15 amino acids. The V gene's germline CDR1 is MDHEN and CDR2 SYDVKM. J lost 7 bases, V lost 3 bases, and 12 bases had no gene match. The CDR3, as DNA: TGTGCCAGCAGTTTCCGGGGGGACTTTCGGGTTGAGCAGTACTTC. This translates into CASSFRGDFRVEQYF.

This chain connects TRBV20-1 to TRBJ2-1; TRBD2 is a possible D gene (7 bases). V was cut by 3 bases and J by 5 bases, with 11 bases left in between. Germline CDR1 is DFQATT and CDR2 is SNEGSKA (reference sequence). CDR3 size: 13 residues. DNA for the CDR3: TGCAGTGCTAGGGGGGGGCGGGACAATGAGCAGTTCTTC. Its translation is CSARGGRDNEQFF.

V gene TRBV7-2 combines with J gene TRBJ2-5; D may be TRBD2 (5 bases). The J call may be incorrect, as the DNA end agrees better with TRBJ2-7. The germline CDR1 and CDR2 sequences are SGHTA and FQGNSA. The CDR3 loop spans 14 amino acids. The CDR3 protein is CASSYTRASYEQYF. CDR3 nucleotides: TGTGCCAGCAGCTACACGAGGGCCTCCTACGAGCAGTACTTC.

V gene TRBV15 combines with J gene TRBJ1-2; D not certain. CDR1 and CDR2 (germline): LNHNV, YYDKDF (reference sequence). This CDR3 contains 14 residues. V was clipped by 0 bases and J by 3 bases, with 8 bases between them. The CDR3 DNA is TGTGCCACCAGCAGAGAGCGGGAGTACTATGGCTACACCTTC. Translating gives CATSREREYYGYTF. Full variable domain (remainder filled in from reference TRBV15 and TRBJ1-2): DAMVIQNPRYQVTQFGKPVTLSCSQTLNHNVMYWYQQKSSQAPKLLFHYYDKDFNNEADTPDNFQSRRPNTSFCFLDIRSPGLGDTAMYLCATSREREYYGYTFGSGTRLTVV.

The CDR3 reads CASSQDRGGDEKLFF. The CDR3 DNA reads TGTGCCAGCAGCCAGGACAGGGGAGGAGATGAAAAACTGTTTTTT. The gene calls are TRBV4-2 and TRBJ1-4; 9 positions agree with TRBD1. The junction had 5 bases not matched to a gene; V was cut back by 3 bases and J by 6 bases. The CDR3 spans 15 residues. Germline V gene sequence: CDR1 LGHNA, CDR2 YNFKEQ.

This clonotype was picked up a small number of times. The chain employs TRBV20-1 and TRBJ2-7; D gene uncertain. The germline V and J ends were trimmed by 6 bases and 2 bases, with 14 bases remaining between them. Per germline, CDR1 DFQATT and CDR2 SNEGSKA (reference sequence). This CDR3 spans 13 amino acids. The CDR3 sequence is CSAAASIAYEQYF. CDR3 nucleotides: TGCAGTGCGGCGGCCTCAATCGCCTACGAGCAGTACTTC.

This chain links TRBV12-5 with TRBJ2-7; D is unresolved. Germline V gene sequence: CDR1 LGHNT, CDR2 FRNRAP. The V and J ends lost 1 base and 3 bases respectively, with 7 bases between them. The CDR3 contains 13 residues. CDR3 protein: CASGLGSNYEQYF. CDR3 DNA: TGTGCTAGTGGTTTGGGCAGCAACTACGAGCAGTACTTC.

This clonotype was counted once. The chain employs TRBV4-1 and TRBJ1-4; unclear D gene. Germline assignment: CDR1 MGHRA and CDR2 YSYEKL. This CDR3 region has 16 residues. The ends were cut back, 1 base at V and 0 bases at J, with 9 bases in the middle. The CDR3 region is CASSQVQTPTNEKLFF. As DNA, the CDR3 is TGCGCCAGCAGCCAAGTACAGACACCAACTAATGAAAAACTGTTTTTT.

This clonotype was counted many times. The genes are TRBV20-1 and TRBJ1-2; no reliable D call. With 2 bases removed from V and 4 bases from J, the gap between germline ends came to 8 bases. The CDR3 sequence is 12 residues long. The germline V gene encodes CDR1 DFQATT and CDR2 SNEGSKA (reference sequence). The CDR3 bases are TGCAGTGCTAGAACAGAGTCCTATGGCTACACCTTC. It is translated as CSARTESYGYTF.